This TCR beta chain was found in a study of Ad26.COV2.S vaccination and SARS-CoV-2 variants. Sample treatment: some 19 received Ad26.COV2.S at low or high dose, single or two shots; 5 received placebo; per-sample allocation not given. At day 63 after the first vaccine or placebo injection, samples were drawn. Turning to this clone: What it binds is not known.

This CDR3 has 13 residues. Trimming removed 0 bases from V and 0 bases from J, with 4 bases in between. Per the germline V gene, CDR1 is SGDLS and CDR2 is YYNGEE. TCRdb keeps only in-frame clones here, not all; method: immunoSEQ multiplex PCR. The profile covers about 410,000 clones, with about nine tenths appearing a single time and around 1.7% taken by the ten largest. Study-wide findings and caveats: Breadth measured for non-spike TCRs was similar across vaccine and placebo recipients.

This clonotype was obtained from a person between 18 and 59 years old who received the Ad26.COV2.S COVID-19 vaccine or a placebo. The source was peripheral blood, collected in a trial of Ad26.COV2.S vaccine versus placebo. The V and J genes are TRBV9 and TRBJ2-7; D gene unclear. The CDR3 loop reads CASSVGSSYEQYF. The CDR3 coding sequence is TGTGCCAGCAGCGTAGGGTCCTCCTACGAGCAGTACTTC.